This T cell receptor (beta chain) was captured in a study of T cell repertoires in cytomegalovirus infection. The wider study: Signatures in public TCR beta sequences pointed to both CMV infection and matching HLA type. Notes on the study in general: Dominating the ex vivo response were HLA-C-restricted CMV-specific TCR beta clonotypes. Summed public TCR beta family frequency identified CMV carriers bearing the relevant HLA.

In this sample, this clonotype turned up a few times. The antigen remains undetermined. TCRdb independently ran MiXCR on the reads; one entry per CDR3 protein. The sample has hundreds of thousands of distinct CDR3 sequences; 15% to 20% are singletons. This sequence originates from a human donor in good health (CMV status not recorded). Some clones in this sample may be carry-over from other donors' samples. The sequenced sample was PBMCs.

The CDR3, as DNA: TGTGCCAGCAGCTTGGGCGACCGGAGCTTCTATGGCTACACCTTC. Protein sequence: CASSLGDRSFYGYTF. The V gene is TRBV5-6, the J gene TRBJ1-2; D uncertain. The CDR3 has 15 residues. Germline V gene lookup returns CDR1 SGHDT and CDR2 YYEEEE. The V end lost 0 bases, the J end lost 4 bases, and 13 bases lay between the germline ends.